These 30 T cell receptor beta chains share one sample of origin, sequenced in a study of Graves' ophthalmopathy and Graves' hyperthyroidism. As the template, RNA transcripts were used to amplify TCR beta CDR3 regions. The library came from an HTBI-primed first-round RT-PCR and a second-round multiplex PCR. TCRdb re-analysed the multiplex PCR reads in MiXCR, keeping a single row per CDR3 protein. The sample yields almost 750,000 distinct CDR3 sequences, roughly 41% seen once. Material for sequencing was peripheral blood. These receptors all come from an adult man with Graves' ophthalmopathy.

This clonotype has at least ten counts. This may arise from a read error, as a much more abundant clone is one base away. The J gene is TRBJ2-6, the V gene TRBV7-2; no definite D call. V lost 2 bases, J lost 0 bases, and 5 bases lay in between. The CDR3 totals 15 residues. Germline CDR1 is SGHTA and CDR2 is FQGNSA. In nucleotides, the CDR3 is TGTGCCAGCAGCTTATACAGCTCTGGGGCCAACGTCCTGACTTTC. Protein sequence: CASSLYSSGANVLTF.

Note on this clonotype: This CDR3 fails to terminate in the conserved phenylalanine or tryptophan, so it likely reflects a read error. The chain couples TRBV7-9 to TRBJ2-5; D unclear. Trimming cost V 7 bases and J 1 base, with 22 bases left between them. Germline CDR1 SEHNR, CDR2 FQNEAQ (reference sequence). The CDR3 spans 17 residues. The CDR3: CASTIRANRPGQETQYC. Here the CDR3 DNA reads TGTGCCAGCACCATCCGGGCCAACCGCCCTGGCCAAGAGACCCAGTACTGC.

This clonotype was seen at least ten times. This chain joins TRBV7-2 and TRBJ2-5, with a tentative D call TRBD1 (5 bases). The V gene's germline CDR1 is SGHTA and CDR2 FQGNSA. The length of the CDR3 is 16 residues. V lost 5 bases and J 6 bases, leaving 22 bases between the germline ends. The CDR3 DNA sequence: TGTGCCAGCAGCCACTATCCCGACAGCCGGGTCCAGACCCAGTACTTC. Translation gives CASSHYPDSRVQTQYF.

The J gene is TRBJ1-2, the V gene TRBV29-1; 7 nucleotides agree with TRBD1. The CDR3 loop spans 13 amino acids. The germline CDR1 and CDR2 sequences are SQVTM and ANQGSEA. V gave up 3 bases and J gave up 3 bases; unmatched junction bases: 4. CDR3 loop: CSVEADRDYGYTF. The CDR3 coding sequence is TGCAGCGTTGAGGCCGACAGGGACTATGGCTACACCTTC.

The J gene is TRBJ1-1, the V gene TRBV5-6, with D perhaps TRBD1 (6 bases). The CDR3 is made up of 15 amino acids. Trimming left V 4 bases short and J 1 base short, with 14 bases between. Germline CDR1 and CDR2: SGHDT and YYEEEE. CDR3 loop: CASSKVQGSNTEAFF. CDR3 nucleotide sequence: TGTGCCAGCAGCAAGGTACAGGGATCGAACACTGAAGCTTTCTTT. The whole variable domain, remainder taken from reference TRBV5-6 and TRBJ1-1, is DAGVTQSPTHLIKTRGQQVTLRCSPKSGHDTVSWYQQALGQGPQFIFQYYEEEERQRGNFPDRFSGHQFPNYSSELNVNALLLGDSALYLCASSKVQGSNTEAFFGQGTRLTVV.

On this clonotype itself: A much larger clone lies one base from this, so it may be a read error. The chain joins TRBV5-5 to TRBJ1-5; the D is unclear. CDR3 size: 13 residues. The germline CDR1 and CDR2 sequences are SGHKS and YYEKEE (reference sequence). The CDR3 bases are TGTGCCATCAGCCCCGGTTTGTATCAGCCCCAGCATTTT. Protein product: CAISPGLYQPQHF.

This clonotype was seen at least ten times. The chain couples TRBV7-8 to TRBJ1-6; D is ambiguous. Trimming took 1 base from V and 9 from J, leaving 10 bases between them. The CDR3 runs 14 residues. Looked up from germline, CDR1 is SGHVS and CDR2 is FQNEAQ. CDR3 sequence (DNA): TGTGCCAGCAGCTTAGAGAAGGGCCGTTCACCCCTCCACTTT. Translation gives CASSLEKGRSPLHF.

As for this clonotype: A much larger clone differs from this one at a single base, so this may be a read error. The V gene is TRBV24-1, the J gene TRBJ1-2; no firm D call. V lost 5 bases, J lost 0 bases, and 9 bases lay in between. This CDR3 is 14 amino acids long. Germline V CDR1 and CDR2: KGHDR, SFDVKD. In nucleotides, the CDR3 is TGTGCCACCAGTGGTTTCCACACTAACTATGGCTACACCTTC. Protein: CATSGFHTNYGYTF.

This clonotype was detected only a few times. The rearrangement links TRBV12-3 or TRBV12-4 to TRBJ1-4; TRBD1 matches at 8 bases. V gave up 5 bases and J gave up 8 bases; unmatched junction bases: 7. The CDR3 runs 14 residues. The CDR3 is CASSTNRGGEKLFF. The DNA of the CDR3 is TGTGCCAGCAGTACAAACAGGGGGGGCGAAAAACTGTTTTTT.

The rearrangement joins TRBV7-3 to TRBJ2-2; 7 bases match TRBD1. There are 16 residues in the CDR3. Trimming cost V 8 bases and J 3 bases; bases outside gene matches: 12. CDR1 is SGHTA, CDR2 FQGTGA, per germline. CDR3 amino acids: CASGSTGMVDTGELFF. Here the CDR3 DNA reads TGTGCCAGCGGCTCGACAGGGATGGTGGACACCGGGGAGCTGTTTTTT.

This clonotype was counted a few times. The chain recombines TRBV6-1 with TRBJ1-1; no firm D call. Trimming pared 2 bases from V and 0 bases from J, leaving 10 bases between. CDR3 size: 15 residues. Germline CDR1 MNHNS, CDR2 SASEGT. CDR3 region: CASSERARMNTEAFF. DNA of the CDR3: TGTGCCAGCAGTGAAAGGGCTCGGATGAACACTGAAGCTTTCTTT.

This clonotype was observed many times. The V and J genes are TRBV2 and TRBJ1-2; weak D call: TRBD1 (6 bases). This CDR3 is built from 15 residues. Germline V gives CDR1 SNHLY, CDR2 FYNNEI. V was cut by 1 base and J by 1 base, with 10 bases left in between. The CDR3 bases are TGTGCCAGCAGTGAAGGGCAGGGGATTAACTATGGCTACACCTTC. Its translation is CASSEGQGINYGYTF.

The chain recombines TRBV9 with TRBJ1-1; tentative D call: TRBD1 (5 bases). CDR1 SGDLS and CDR2 YYNGEE come from the germline V gene. V lost 4 bases and J 2 bases, leaving 15 bases between the germline ends. The CDR3 runs 15 residues. The CDR3 reads CASSPGGGFNTEAFF. In DNA, the CDR3 is TGTGCCAGCAGCCCTGGTGGGGGTTTTAACACTGAAGCTTTCTTT.

J is TRBJ1-1 and V is TRBV29-1, with 7 bases identical to TRBD1. The germline V gene encodes CDR1 SQVTM and CDR2 ANQGSEA. The V segment lost 2 bases and the J segment 1 base; nucleotides outside the gene matches: 4. The CDR3 spans 14 residues. The CDR3 reads CSVELGTENTEAFF. CDR3 sequence (DNA): TGCAGCGTTGAATTAGGGACAGAGAACACTGAAGCTTTCTTT.

This clonotype was seen repeatedly, ten times or more. This chain uses TRBV20-1 with TRBJ2-6; D is unclear. V was shortened by 5 bases and J by 0 bases, with 8 bases between the two germline ends. Per the germline V gene, CDR1 is DFQATT and CDR2 is SNEGSKA (reference sequence). The CDR3 has 14 amino acids. The chain's CDR3 is CSAVRSSGANVLTF. The CDR3 bases are TGCAGTGCTGTTCGGAGCTCTGGGGCCAACGTCCTGACTTTC.

This rearrangement joins TRBV6-6 to TRBJ2-6, with a tentative D call TRBD1 (6 bases). CDR1 and CDR2 (germline): MNHNY, SVGAGI (reference sequence). V dropped 9 bases and J dropped 0 bases, with 21 bases sitting between them. This CDR3 has 18 amino acids. The DNA for the CDR3 is TGTGCCAGTACCGGCAGGGGACACGTCAGCTCTGGGGCCAACGTCCTGACTTTC. Its translation: CASTGRGHVSSGANVLTF.

This chain joins TRBV19 and TRBJ2-2; tentatively, D is TRBD1 (5 bases). Per germline, CDR1 LNHDA and CDR2 SQIVND (reference sequence). V lost 7 bases and J 3 bases, leaving 12 bases between the germline ends. This CDR3 spans 14 amino acids. Written as DNA, the CDR3 is TGTGCCAGTATCAGACAGCCTGACACCGGGGAGCTGTTTTTT. Translated, it gives CASIRQPDTGELFF. The full variable domain, with the rest looked up from reference TRBV19 and TRBJ2-2, is DGGITQSPKYLFRKEGQNVTLSCEQNLNHDAMYWYRQDPGQGLRLIYYSQIVNDFQKGDIAEGYSVSREKKESFPLTVTSAQKNPTAFYLCASIRQPDTGELFFGEGSRLTVL.

This clonotype was counted at least ten times. The rearrangement uses TRBV2 and TRBJ1-3; D unresolved. The CDR3 is 15 residues long. V dropped 0 bases and J dropped 4 bases, with 10 bases sitting between them. Germline V gives CDR1 SNHLY, CDR2 FYNNEI. This CDR3 reads CASSEAVGRGNTIYF. The CDR3 coding sequence is TGTGCCAGCAGTGAAGCGGTAGGGAGAGGAAACACCATATATTTT. Together with reference TRBV2 and TRBJ1-3, the CDR3 gives the full variable domain: EPEVTQTPSHQVTQMGQEVILRCVPISNHLYFYWYRQILGQKVEFLVSFYNNEISEKSEIFDDQFSVERPDGSNFTLKIRSTKLEDSAMYFCASSEAVGRGNTIYFGEGSWLTVV.

The V and J genes are TRBV30 and TRBJ2-5; weak D call: TRBD2 (5 bases). Trimming shortened V by 0 bases and J by 4 bases, and 15 bases separated the two germline ends. The germline V gene encodes CDR1 GTSNPN and CDR2 SVGIG (reference sequence). The CDR3 is 15 residues long. The CDR3: CAWSVGEGSRETQYF. The CDR3 nucleotides are TGTGCCTGGAGTGTCGGAGAGGGATCTCGAGAGACCCAGTACTTC.

The chain couples TRBV20-1 to TRBJ1-6, with 7 bases identical to TRBD1. The V gene end was trimmed by 1 base and the J gene end by 8 bases; junction bases not matched to a gene: 2. Germline V gene data show CDR1 as DFQATT and CDR2 as SNEGSKA (reference sequence). This CDR3 comprises 13 residues. CDR3 amino acids: CSARATGDSPLHF. The CDR3, as DNA: TGCAGTGCTAGAGCTACAGGGGATTCACCCCTCCACTTT.

The chain couples TRBV5-1 to TRBJ2-7; perhaps TRBD2 as D (5 bases). This CDR3 contains 14 residues. V was pared by 4 bases and J by 7 bases, with 18 bases between. Germline CDR1 is SGHRS and CDR2 is YFSETQ. CDR3 residues: CASSAFGLNNEQYF. The CDR3 DNA reads as TGCGCCAGCAGCGCGTTTGGACTTAACAATGAGCAGTACTTC.

This clonotype has a count of ten or more. At one of its ends the junction is not consistent with the germline gene, which may arise from a read error. V and J are TRBV10-3 and TRBJ2-5; 7 bases line up with TRBD1. The V gene's germline CDR1 is ENHRY and CDR2 SYGVKD. CDR3 length: 15 residues. The CDR3 sequence: CASSQTTGRRETQYF. CDR3 in DNA: TGTGCCAGCAGTCAAACGACAGGGCGGAGAGAGACCCAGTACTTC.

This clonotype was observed a few times. The rearrangement uses TRBV12-3 or TRBV12-4 and TRBJ1-2; possibly TRBD1 for D (5 bases). The CDR3 totals 16 residues. V lost 1 base to trimming and J lost 7 bases, with 19 bases between them. The CDR3, as DNA: TGTGCCAGCAGTTTAGGGGCTGCGAGAGCCGGGGGTGGCTACACCTTC. Translation gives CASSLGAARAGGGYTF.

About this clonotype itself: Germline is not matched at one junction end, which may reflect a read error. The V and J genes are TRBV20-1 and TRBJ2-7, with 9 bases that match TRBD1. The CDR3 covers 13 residues. Germline V lookup: CDR1 DFQATT, CDR2 SNEGSKA (reference sequence). In DNA form, the CDR3 reads TGCAGTGCTAGAGGGGGACAGGGCTACGAGCAGTGCTTC. Its translation: CSARGGQGYEQCF.

A few counts support this clonotype. This sequence joins TRBV6-6 and TRBJ1-2, with a weak D call TRBD1 (5 bases). This CDR3 has 15 residues. Germline loops: CDR1 MNHNY, CDR2 SVGAGI (reference sequence). Trimming left V 4 bases short and J 4 bases short, with 16 bases between. For the CDR3, the DNA is TGTGCCAGCAGTTTGAACAGGCCGGGGAGCTATGGCTACACCTTC. It translates to CASSLNRPGSYGYTF.

This clonotype was seen ten or more times. V is TRBV10-3 and J is TRBJ2-2; D ambiguous. Per germline, CDR1 ENHRY and CDR2 SYGVKD. The CDR3 covers 13 residues. Trimming took 8 bases from V and 0 from J, leaving 7 bases between them. CDR3 sequence (DNA): TGTGCCATCCACCGGGCGAACACCGGGGAGCTGTTTTTT. This codes for CAIHRANTGELFF.

This clonotype showed up just a few times. The rearrangement joins TRBV7-9 to TRBJ2-7; possibly TRBD1 or TRBD2 for D (5 bases each). V lost 2 bases and J 4 bases, leaving 12 bases between the germline ends. The CDR3 is 14 amino acids. The V gene's germline CDR1 is SEHNR and CDR2 FQNEAQ (reference sequence). Here the CDR3 reads CASSLRGRSYEQYF. DNA for the CDR3: TGTGCCAGCAGCTTAAGGGGACGGTCATACGAGCAGTACTTC.

Concerning this clonotype: One end of the junction is discordant with germline, which a read error may explain. This chain links TRBV10-3 with TRBJ2-5, with 8 bases aligning to TRBD1. CDR3 size: 13 residues. CDR1 and CDR2 from the germline V gene are ENHRY and SYGVKD. This chain's CDR3 is CASSKTGGETQYF. The CDR3 DNA reads TGTGCCAGCAGTAAAACAGGGGGAGAGACCCAGTACTTC.

The chain carries TRBV10-3 and TRBJ2-5; 7 bases fit TRBD2. CDR3 length: 18 residues. From germline, CDR1 is ENHRY and CDR2 SYGVKD. V dropped 2 bases and J dropped 9; count of bases not matched to a gene: 21. CDR3 sequence (DNA): TGTGCCATCAGTGAGAACGACGCGCGGGGGTATAGCAATCAGCCCCAGTACTTC. It yields the protein CAISENDARGYSNQPQYF.

This clonotype was detected only a few times. V and J are TRBV12-3 or TRBV12-4 and TRBJ2-2, with a possible D match to TRBD1 (5 bases). The V end lost 4 bases, the J end lost 0 bases, and 15 bases lay between the germline ends. This CDR3 region has 17 residues. The DNA of the CDR3 is TGTGCCAGCAGTTCCCCTGGGGCCCTACCGAACACCGGGGAGCTGTTTTTT. This codes for CASSSPGALPNTGELFF.